This is a list of T cell receptor beta chains from one sample in a study of cytomegalovirus exposure and HLA in healthy donors. Only in-frame clones appear in the TCRdb table, and some are missing; sequencing was by immunoSEQ multiplex PCR. The table has more than 85,000 clones, under 85% seen once; the top ten hold approximately 1.3%. The sample comprised PBMCs. These receptors were taken from a man aged 25-45 years in good health and CMV-seronegative. CDR3s include the opening cysteine and the closing phenylalanine or tryptophan. A D gene is named only where the DNA matches it firmly. Some rows mark clone size as missing; the rest say once, few, many or name a class of expanded clone.

size,D,V,J,CDR3,DNA
.,.,TRBV30,TRBJ2-1,CAWATSTRTWTDLISYEQFF,TGTGCCTGGGCTACTTCCACACGGACCTGGACAGATCTAATTAGCTATGAGCAGTTCTTC
.,.,TRBV5-8,TRBJ1-5,CASSLPATRRNQPQHF,TGTGCCAGCAGCTTGCCCGCAACGAGGCGCAATCAGCCCCAGCATTTT
.,.,TRBV7-8,TRBJ1-3,CASSLASAGTGNTIYF,TGTGCCAGCAGCCTCGCCTCCGCGGGGACTGGAAACACCATATATTTT
.,.,TRBV11-2,TRBJ1-1,CASSLTWRRATEAFF,TGTGCCAGCAGCTTAACTTGGCGGAGGGCCACTGAAGCTTTCTTT
few,TRBD2,TRBV19,TRBJ2-1,CASSHSGIRGNEQFF,TGTGCCAGTAGTCATAGCGGGATTAGGGGGAATGAGCAGTTCTTC
few,TRBD1,TRBV4-1,TRBJ1-2,CASSQPRQGSGYGYTF,TGCGCCAGCAGCCAACCACGACAGGGTTCTGGCTATGGCTACACCTTC
.,.,TRBV27,TRBJ1-1,CASGGLVNTEAFF,TGTGCCAGCGGGGGACTTGTGAACACTGAAGCTTTCTTT
.,.,TRBV19,TRBJ1-1,CASSTPTVPRTEAFF,TGTGCCAGTAGTACCCCGACAGTGCCAAGGACTGAAGCTTTCTTT
.,TRBD1,TRBV9,TRBJ1-1,CASSPTGGTEAFF,TGTGCCAGCAGCCCGACAGGGGGCACTGAAGCTTTCTTT
.,.,TRBV7-9,TRBJ2-5,CASSSPDSSETQYF,TGTGCCAGCAGCTCCCCGGACAGCTCGGAGACCCAGTACTTC
once,.,TRBV7-9,TRBJ1-5,CASSFGPRAGHSNQPQHF,TGTGCCAGCAGCTTTGGTCCCAGGGCCGGCCATAGCAATCAGCCCCAGCATTTT
.,.,TRBV19,TRBJ2-2,CASSSTGGELFF,TGTGCCAGTAGTAGTACGGGCGGGGAGCTGTTTTTT
few,TRBD2,TRBV25-1,TRBJ2-7,CASSDPRLAGKYEQYF,TGTGCCAGCAGTGACCCGCGACTAGCGGGGAAATACGAGCAGTACTTC
.,TRBD2,TRBV6-5,TRBJ2-7,CASRRTSGSYYEQYF,TGTGCCAGCAGGAGGACTAGCGGGAGTTACTACGAGCAGTACTTC
.,TRBD1,TRBV27,TRBJ1-2,CASSSWDREKANYGYTF,TGTGCCAGCAGTTCCTGGGACAGGGAAAAAGCTAACTATGGCTACACCTTC
few,.,TRBV7-2,TRBJ2-7,CASSLGDTYEQYF,TGTGCCAGCAGCTTAGGGGACACCTACGAGCAGTACTTC
few,.,TRBV9,TRBJ1-1,CASSVESVEGNTEAFF,TGTGCCAGCAGCGTAGAATCCGTGGAGGGGAACACTGAAGCTTTCTTT
.,.,TRBV7-9,TRBJ2-7,CASSLLSGEQYF,TGTGCCAGCAGCTTACTATCGGGCGAGCAGTACTTC
.,TRBD1,TRBV10-3,TRBJ2-2,CAISGQGNLNTGELFF,TGTGCCATCAGTGGACAGGGGAACCTCAACACCGGGGAGCTGTTTTTT
.,.,TRBV28,TRBJ1-2,CASWGRNYGYTF,TGTGCCAGCTGGGGGCGAAACTATGGCTACACCTTC
.,TRBD1,TRBV30,TRBJ2-7,CAWRPGTGAYEQYF,TGTGCCTGGAGACCCGGGACAGGCGCCTACGAGCAGTACTTC
.,TRBD1,TRBV19,TRBJ2-5,CASTNQGAETQYF,TGTGCCAGTACCAACCAGGGGGCAGAGACCCAGTACTTC
.,TRBD2,TRBV13,TRBJ2-7,CASSSLAGGLYEQYF,TGTGCCAGCAGCTCACTAGCGGGGGGGCTATACGAGCAGTACTTC
.,TRBD1,TRBV4-1,TRBJ2-7,CASSQPRDRGSEQYF,TGCGCCAGCAGCCAACCCCGGGACAGGGGCTCCGAGCAGTACTTC
.,.,TRBV5-5,TRBJ1-6,CASSFTEGSPLHF,TGTGCCAGCAGCTTTACGGAGGGTTCACCCCTCCACTTT
.,.,TRBV6-4,TRBJ1-2,CASSDGSSYGYTF,TGTGCCAGCAGTGACGGCAGTTCCTATGGCTACACCTTC
.,.,TRBV10-1,TRBJ2-7,CASSAQGEHEQYF,TGCGCCAGCAGTGCGCAGGGTGAGCACGAGCAGTACTTC
.,TRBD1,TRBV5-1,TRBJ2-7,CASSLPGTGENEQYF,TGCGCCAGCAGCCTTCCCGGGACAGGGGAAAACGAGCAGTACTTC
.,.,TRBV15,TRBJ2-1,CATSRRDRYNEQFF,TGTGCCACCAGCAGAAGAGACAGGTACAATGAGCAGTTCTTC
.,.,TRBV18,TRBJ1-5,CASSPGQRSQPQHF,TGTGCCAGCTCACCAGGACAGAGGAGTCAGCCCCAGCATTTT
.,.,TRBV6-6,TRBJ2-3,CASSYGRNGADTQYF,TGTGCCAGCAGTTACGGGCGGAACGGGGCAGATACGCAGTATTTT
once,TRBD1,TRBV5-4,TRBJ1-6,CASRVWGQGNSPLHF,TGTGCCAGCAGGGTGTGGGGACAGGGGAATTCACCCCTCCACTTT
.,.,TRBV5-1,TRBJ1-1,CASSSRARRNTEAFF,TGCGCCAGCAGCTCCAGGGCCCGGCGGAACACTGAAGCTTTCTTT
.,.,TRBV13,TRBJ2-7,CASSQQITQWTTFEQYF,TGTGCCAGCAGCCAACAAATTACCCAGTGGACTACTTTTGAGCAGTACTTC
.,.,TRBV5-6,TRBJ2-2,CASAGVARTGELFF,TGTGCCAGCGCCGGGGTAGCACGCACCGGGGAGCTGTTTTTT
.,TRBD2,TRBV6-1,TRBJ2-1,CASSEPGLAGYEQFF,TGTGCCAGCAGTGAACCGGGACTAGCGGGATATGAGCAGTTCTTC
.,.,TRBV15,TRBJ1-3,CATSSISGNTIYF,TGTGCCACCAGCAGTATCTCTGGAAACACCATATATTTT
few,.,TRBV29-1,TRBJ2-1,CSVRTGGGNEQFF,TGCAGCGTTCGCACAGGGGGAGGGAATGAGCAGTTCTTC
.,.,TRBV7-8,TRBJ2-2,CASSPGLTPGELFF,TGTGCCAGCAGCCCCGGACTTACCCCTGGGGAGCTGTTTTTT
.,TRBD1,TRBV13,TRBJ2-3,CASGSRTGKTDTQYF,TGTGCCAGCGGCTCGCGGACAGGGAAAACAGATACGCAGTATTTT